Each of the 29 T cell receptor beta chains below was sequenced from the same sample in a study of graft-versus-host responses after intestinal transplantation. The repertoire was sequenced with immunoSEQ multiplex PCR; TCRdb's copy has only in-frame clones and lacks some. This sample has approximately 20,000 clones; approximately 92% occur once, and the top ten carry less than 6.5%. The material sequenced was PBMCs, taken about 63 days after intestinal transplantation. Every receptor here comes from a human patient who received an intestinal transplant, so some T cells may come from the graft donor.

The chain is built from TRBV7-9 and TRBJ2-7, with D possibly matching TRBD2 (5 bases). V dropped 2 bases and J dropped 2 bases, with 10 bases sitting between them. The germline V gene encodes CDR1 SEHNR and CDR2 FQNEAQ (reference sequence). The CDR3 sequence is 14 residues long. The CDR3 spells CASSLPGNTYEQYF. CDR3 in DNA: TGTGCCAGCAGCTTACCCGGGAACACCTACGAGCAGTACTTC.

This chain links TRBV5-1 with TRBJ2-3; 10 bases fit TRBD1. V dropped 4 bases and J dropped 3; count of bases not matched to a gene: 5. Germline V gives CDR1 SGHRS, CDR2 YFSETQ. The CDR3 has 15 residues. The CDR3 region is CASSEPGQGTDTQYF. For the CDR3, the DNA is TGCGCCAGCAGCGAACCGGGACAGGGGACAGATACGCAGTATTTT.

In its sample, this clone was seen once. The chain is built from TRBV5-1 and TRBJ2-5, with D perhaps matching TRBD2 (6 bases). Germline V gene sequence: CDR1 SGHRS, CDR2 YFSETQ. The CDR3 extends over 14 amino acids. The V gene lost 0 bases and the J gene lost 2 bases, with 8 bases spanning the gap. The CDR3 DNA reads as TGCGCCAGCAGCTTGGAGGGACTTCAAGAGACCCAGTACTTC. Translating gives CASSLEGLQETQYF. Based on the CDR3 plus reference TRBV5-1 and TRBJ2-5, the full variable domain is KAGVTQTPRYLIKTRGQQVTLSCSPISGHRSVSWYQQTPGQGLQFLFEYFSETQRNKGNFPGRFSGRQFSNSRSEMNVSTLELGDSALYLCASSLEGLQETQYFGPGTRLLVL.

V and J are TRBV27 and TRBJ2-3, with TRBD2 matching 9 bases. The CDR3 loop spans 15 amino acids. The V gene end was trimmed by 3 bases and the J gene end by 3 bases; junction bases not matched to a gene: 4. Per the germline V gene, CDR1 is MNHEY and CDR2 is SMNVEV (reference sequence). For the CDR3, the DNA is TGTGCCAGCAGTTTCCGGCTAGCGGGGACAGATACGCAGTATTTT. This codes for CASSFRLAGTDTQYF.

This chain joins TRBV7-9 and TRBJ2-1, with 9 bases that match TRBD1. V shed 5 bases and J 4 bases; nucleotides not matched to a gene: 6. Germline V gene data show CDR1 as SEHNR and CDR2 as FQNEAQ (reference sequence). The CDR3 runs 15 residues. In nucleotides, the CDR3 is TGTGCCAGCAGCGACGGACAGGGGTTGTACAATGAGCAGTTCTTC. This codes for CASSDGQGLYNEQFF.

The chain uses TRBV7-2 and TRBJ2-7, with TRBD2 matching 7 bases. This CDR3 has 15 amino acids. The germline V gene encodes CDR1 SGHTA and CDR2 FQGNSA. V dropped 1 base and J dropped 7; count of bases not matched to a gene: 10. CDR3 nucleotide sequence: TGTGCCAGCAGCTTAGGAGTGGGACGGGGGGTTGAGCAGTACTTC. Residues: CASSLGVGRGVEQYF. The entire variable domain, with the rest obtained from reference TRBV7-2 and TRBJ2-7, is as follows: GAGVSQSPSNKVTEKGKDVELRCDPISGHTALYWYRQSLGQGLEFLIYFQGNSAPDKSGLPSDRFSAERTGGSVSTLTIQRTQQEDSAVYLCASSLGVGRGVEQYFGPGTRLTVT.

The V and J genes are TRBV4-3 and TRBJ2-3; D is unresolved. The V end lost 11 bases, the J end lost 3 bases, and 6 bases lay between the germline ends. Germline assignment: CDR1 LGHNA and CDR2 YSLEER. There are 10 residues in the CDR3. DNA of the CDR3: TGCGCCTCCTATACAGATACGCAGTATTTT. Amino acids: CASYTDTQYF.

V gene TRBV11-2 combines with J gene TRBJ1-2, with D possibly matching TRBD1 (6 bases). The germline CDR1 and CDR2 sequences are SGHAT and FQNNGV. The CDR3 is made up of 13 amino acids. The V gene lost 5 bases and the J gene lost 7 bases, with 14 bases spanning the gap. CDR3 amino acids: CASSPLAGAGYTF. The CDR3 nucleotides read TGTGCCAGCAGCCCTCTGGCAGGGGCTGGCTACACCTTC.

The V gene is TRBV13, the J gene TRBJ1-1; the D is unclear. Germline CDR1 PRHDT, CDR2 FYEKMQ (reference sequence). This CDR3 region has 13 residues. V shed 5 bases and J shed 3 bases, with 10 bases lying between them. The CDR3 region is CASSREGYTEAFF. CDR3 nucleotide sequence: TGTGCCAGCAGCCGGGAGGGATACACTGAAGCTTTCTTT.

This chain connects TRBV19 to TRBJ1-1; D is undetermined. Per germline, CDR1 LNHDA and CDR2 SQIVND (reference sequence). The CDR3 contains 11 residues. Trimming cost V 10 bases and J 4 bases, with 10 bases left between them. CDR3 region: CATGFTTEAFF. CDR3 DNA sequence: TGTGCCACGGGGTTTACCACTGAAGCTTTCTTT.

Only one count was recorded for this clone. The chain recombines TRBV29-1 with TRBJ2-7; D might be TRBD1 (6 bases). V lost 2 bases to trimming and J lost 6 bases, with 17 bases between them. Looked up from germline, CDR1 is SQVTM and CDR2 is ANQGSEA. There are 14 residues in the CDR3. CDR3 in amino acids: CSVERPNRVGEQYF. CDR3 coding DNA: TGCAGCGTTGAACGCCCCAACAGGGTTGGCGAGCAGTACTTC.

The chain links TRBV7-8 to TRBJ2-1; D remains ambiguous. The germline V gene encodes CDR1 SGHVS and CDR2 FQNEAQ. V was clipped by 5 bases and J by 0 bases, with 20 bases between them. This CDR3 comprises 18 residues. CDR3 loop: CASSLLDSSMSSYNEQFF. The CDR3 region has the DNA TGTGCCAGCAGCCTCTTAGACTCCAGCATGAGCTCCTACAATGAGCAGTTCTTC. The variable domain in full, with the rest retrieved from reference TRBV7-8 and TRBJ2-1, is GAGVSQSPRYKVAKRGQDVALRCDPISGHVSLFWYQQALGQGPEFLTYFQNEAQLDKSGLPSDRFFAERPEGSVSTLKIQRTQQEDSAVYLCASSLLDSSMSSYNEQFFGPGTRLTVL.

V and J are TRBV11-3 and TRBJ2-7; the D call may be TRBD1 or TRBD2 (5 bases each). V gave up 4 bases and J gave up 2 bases, with 18 bases separating them. CDR3 length: 16 residues. The V gene's germline CDR1 is SGHNT and CDR2 YENEEA. The CDR3 nucleotides read TGTGCCAGCAGCTACGCGGCCGGGACCGAAGCCTACGAGCAGTACTTC. It yields the protein CASSYAAGTEAYEQYF.

The rearrangement uses TRBV6-5 and TRBJ2-1; no clear D gene. Germline loops: CDR1 MNHEY, CDR2 SVGAGI. CDR3 size: 11 residues. V lost 5 bases, J lost 7 bases, and 6 bases lay in between. The CDR3 is CASSTSNEQFF. CDR3 DNA: TGTGCCAGCAGTACCTCTAATGAGCAGTTCTTC.

The chain has TRBV6-4 and TRBJ2-6, with D hard to call. V was clipped by 0 bases and J by 0 bases, with 3 bases between them. The CDR3 is 15 residues long. Germline-derived CDR1 and CDR2 are MRHNA and SNTAGT. The CDR3 nucleotides read TGTGCCAGCAGTGACTCGGACTCTGGGGCCAACGTCCTGACTTTC. Translated: CASSDSDSGANVLTF.

The chain links TRBV4-1 to TRBJ2-5; a weak D match, TRBD2 (6 bases). The J call could be wrong; TRBJ2-7 is a better fit for the DNA end. The germline gives CDR1 MGHRA, CDR2 YSYEKL. This CDR3 spans 15 amino acids. CDR3 nucleotides: TGCGCCAGCAGCCGGTGGGGGGTGGTGGACTACGAGCAGTACTTC. It specifies CASSRWGVVDYEQYF.

This clone showed up just a few times. The chain couples TRBV19 to TRBJ2-7; TRBD1 agrees at 10 bases. The CDR3 consists of 15 residues. Germline V gene lookup returns CDR1 LNHDA and CDR2 SQIVND (reference sequence). V lost 3 bases to trimming and J lost 4 bases; unmatched junction nucleotides: 6. CDR3 nucleotide sequence: TGTGCCAGTAGTATCTCCGGGACAGGGGCATACGAGCAGTACTTC. Its translation: CASSISGTGAYEQYF.

The chain couples TRBV19 to TRBJ1-2; 8 positions agree with TRBD1. V trimming: 4 bases; J trimming: 0 bases; junction bases outside the gene matches: 10. The CDR3 is 17 amino acids. CDR1 and CDR2 (germline): LNHDA, SQIVND (reference sequence). CDR3 region: CASSTKGQVLANYGYTF. For the CDR3, the DNA is TGTGCCAGTAGTACAAAGGGACAGGTCTTAGCTAACTATGGCTACACCTTC.

The chain is built from TRBV4-1 and TRBJ2-7; D unclear. The germline gives CDR1 MGHRA, CDR2 YSYEKL. The CDR3 consists of 15 residues. V was trimmed by 0 bases and J by 2 bases, leaving 11 bases between them. CDR3 loop: CASSQEPERPYEQYF. The DNA for the CDR3 is TGCGCCAGCAGCCAAGAACCCGAACGACCCTACGAGCAGTACTTC.

This clone was seen once. The gene calls are TRBV25-1 and TRBJ1-1, with TRBD1 matching over 7 bases. There are 17 residues in the CDR3. The V and J ends lost 5 bases and 6 bases, in that order; junction bases with no gene match: 18. Germline CDR1 and CDR2: MGHDK and SYGVNS. The CDR3 coding sequence is TGTGCCAGCAGTCACCCCGCTCCCGAGACAGGGAGCCCTGAAGCTTTCTTT. This codes for CASSHPAPETGSPEAFF.

The V gene is TRBV6-1, the J gene TRBJ2-1; no clear D gene. Trimming pared 6 bases from V and 14 bases from J, leaving 14 bases between. Looked up from germline, CDR1 is MNHNS and CDR2 is SASEGT. The CDR3 totals 11 residues. CDR3 residues: CASRNLIDEFF. In DNA form, the CDR3 reads TGTGCCAGCAGGAATCTGATAGATGAGTTCTTC.

V and J are TRBV23-1 and TRBJ1-1, with 11 bases fitting TRBD1. TRBV23-1 is noted as an ORF with a role that remains uncertain. V lost 9 bases and J lost 10; bases outside the gene matches: 16. CDR3 length: 15 amino acids. The CDR3 DNA sequence: TGCGCCAGTCGGGGGCTTAGAGAGGGACAGGGGGTAGCTTTCTTT. This sequence encodes CASRGLREGQGVAFF.

The chain joins TRBV29-1 to TRBJ1-1; D is possibly TRBD1 (5 bases). Trimming left V 4 bases short and J 4 bases short, with 10 bases between. Germline V lookup: CDR1 SQVTM, CDR2 ANQGSEA. This CDR3 region has 12 residues. The CDR3: CSVGIGGTEAFF. The CDR3 coding sequence is TGCAGCGTTGGTATCGGGGGCACTGAAGCTTTCTTT.

The J gene is TRBJ2-7, the V gene TRBV7-2, with a weak D call TRBD2 (5 bases). Trimming removed 10 bases from V and 3 bases from J, with 13 bases in between. Germline assignment: CDR1 SGHTA and CDR2 FQGNSA. The CDR3 spans 12 residues. CDR3 sequence (DNA): TGTGCCACCCTACTAGACTACTACGAGCAGTACTTC. The encoded protein is CATLLDYYEQYF.

This sequence joins TRBV7-2 and TRBJ2-7; unclear D gene. The CDR3 is 13 residues long. Trimming took 5 bases from V and 2 from J, leaving 10 bases between them. Germline CDR1 and CDR2: SGHTA and FQGNSA. The CDR3 region has the DNA TGTGCCAGCAGCACCTATCCTCCCTACGAGCAGTACTTC. Its translation: CASSTYPPYEQYF.

This clone was counted a single time. Other DNA sequences in this sample translate to the same CDR3. This chain links TRBV4-1 with TRBJ2-1; D ambiguous. Germline CDR1 is MGHRA and CDR2 is YSYEKL. V was shortened by 0 bases and J by 7 bases, with 4 bases between the two germline ends. The CDR3 is made up of 12 amino acids. CDR3 DNA: TGCGCCAGCAGCCAAGAGGGAAATGAGCAGTTCTTC. It is translated as CASSQEGNEQFF.

The chain has TRBV11-2 and TRBJ1-2; D is perhaps TRBD1 (5 bases). Germline V lookup: CDR1 SGHAT, CDR2 FQNNGV. The V gene lost 3 bases and the J gene lost 7 bases, with 12 bases spanning the gap. This CDR3 has 13 amino acids. The CDR3: CASSLNLQGGYTF. DNA for the CDR3: TGTGCCAGCAGCTTGAATCTTCAGGGTGGCTACACCTTC.

The chain is built from TRBV7-9 and TRBJ2-7; 9 nucleotides align to TRBD1. With 5 bases clipped from V and 0 bases from J, the junction kept 5 bases outside the gene matches. This CDR3 has 15 amino acids. The V gene's germline CDR1 is SEHNR and CDR2 FQNEAQ (reference sequence). This CDR3 reads CASSPKTGGSYEQYF. Written as DNA, the CDR3 is TGTGCCAGCAGCCCTAAGACAGGGGGCTCCTACGAGCAGTACTTC.

The V gene is TRBV7-2, the J gene TRBJ2-5; the D is unclear. Germline-derived CDR1 and CDR2 are SGHTA and FQGNSA. Trimming left V 1 base short and J 1 base short, with 7 bases between. This CDR3 has 14 amino acids. CDR3 residues: CASSLGRTQETQYF. CDR3 bases: TGTGCCAGCAGCTTAGGACGGACCCAAGAGACCCAGTACTTC.